This T cell receptor (beta chain) was recovered during a study of blood T cell repertoires in COVID-19. Trimming took 6 bases from V and 4 from J; bases not matched to a gene: 2. Germline V gene data show CDR1 as WSHSY and CDR2 as SAAADI. The CDR3 is 13 amino acids. Method: immunoSEQ multiplex PCR; TCRdb's copy keeps in-frame clones and lacks some. The table records roughly 13,000 clones, around 83% of them present only once. The TCR was taken from a man aged 40-49 years with active or convalescent COVID-19. This chain uses TRBV10-2 with TRBJ2-2; 7 nucleotides agree with TRBD2. The sample comprised peripheral blood. The CDR3 protein is CASRLAATGELFF. DNA for the CDR3: TGCGCCAGCAGGCTAGCGGCCACCGGGGAGCTGTTTTTT.